This T cell receptor (beta chain) was retrieved from a study of beta chain features in type 1 diabetes. Findings and caveats of the study: Among patients with Type 1 diabetes, TCRB CDR3s were moderately but significantly shorter in every one of the four CD4+ subsets.

The CDR3 is 15 residues long. V lost 4 bases, J lost 3 bases, and 3 bases stayed unmatched. Germline V gives CDR1 SNHLY, CDR2 FYNNEI. With respect to this clone: The antigen is unknown.

As every portion of the isolated RNA was reverse transcribed, the sequencing read expressed TCRB transcripts. Clones were read by immunoSEQ multiplex PCR, and TCRdb kept only the in-frame ones, dropping some. Of 640,000 or so clones in the sample, about an eighth were seen once. The sample comprised naive CD4+ T cells from blood. This TCR was sampled from a man aged 18 to 35 with type 1 diabetes. This rearrangement joins TRBV2 to TRBJ1-5; TRBD1 aligns across 10 bases. The CDR3 DNA reads as TGTGCCAGCAGTGCGGGACAGGGGTACAATCAGCCCCAGCATTTT. Its protein is CASSAGQGYNQPQHF.